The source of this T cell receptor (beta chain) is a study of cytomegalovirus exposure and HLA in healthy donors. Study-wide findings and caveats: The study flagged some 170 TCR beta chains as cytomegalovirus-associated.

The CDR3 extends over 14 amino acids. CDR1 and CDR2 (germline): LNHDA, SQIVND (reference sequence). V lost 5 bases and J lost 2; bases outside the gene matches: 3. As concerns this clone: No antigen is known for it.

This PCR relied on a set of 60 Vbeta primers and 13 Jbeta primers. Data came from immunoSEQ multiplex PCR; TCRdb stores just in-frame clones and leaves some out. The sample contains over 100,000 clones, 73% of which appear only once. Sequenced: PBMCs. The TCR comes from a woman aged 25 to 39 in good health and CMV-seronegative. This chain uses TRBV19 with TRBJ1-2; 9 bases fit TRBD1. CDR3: CASSGTGGNYGYTF. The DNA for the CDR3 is TGTGCCAGTAGTGGAACAGGGGGCAACTATGGCTACACCTTC.